One sample yielded the 17 T cell receptor beta chains listed below, sequenced in a study of blood T cell repertoires in COVID-19. Only in-frame clones appear in the TCRdb table, and some are missing; sequencing was by immunoSEQ multiplex PCR. The table has tens of thousands of clones, roughly 90% seen once. The specimen was peripheral blood. The receptors shown here come from a male donor with acute or convalescent COVID-19.

About this clone: The sample contains more than one DNA sequence encoding this CDR3. Written as DNA, the CDR3 is TGTGCCTGGACGACAGGGAACACCGGGGAGCTGTTTTTT. It translates to CAWTTGNTGELFF. The chain links TRBV30 to TRBJ2-2, with D possibly TRBD1 on 6 matching bases. Trimming took off 4 bases at V and 1 base at J, with 7 bases between the two ends. The CDR3 has 13 residues. The germline V gene has CDR1 GTSNPN and CDR2 SVGIG (reference sequence). Filled out from reference TRBV30 and TRBJ2-2, the complete variable domain reads SQTIHQWPATLVQPVGSPLSLECTVEGTSNPNLYWYRQAAGRGLQLLFYSVGIGQISSEVPQNLSASRPQDRQFILSSKKLLLSDSGFYLCAWTTGNTGELFFGEGSRLTVL.

The chain employs TRBV5-1 and TRBJ1-2, with a possible D match to TRBD1 (5 bases). CDR3 length equals 13 residues. Between the trimmed V and J ends, which lost 0 bases and 7 bases, there was a span of 10 bases. CDR1 is SGHRS, CDR2 YFSETQ, per germline. Here the CDR3 reads CASSLVQGIGYTF. The CDR3 DNA reads TGCGCCAGCAGCTTGGTGCAGGGAATTGGCTACACCTTC.

This clone was seen just once. The gene calls are TRBV3-1 (or the pseudogene TRBV3-2) and TRBJ2-1, with TRBD1 identical over 9 bases. The germline V gene has CDR1 LGHDT and CDR2 YNNKEL (reference sequence). The V gene end was trimmed by 3 bases and the J gene end by 10 bases; junction bases not matched to a gene: 13. The CDR3 spans 16 residues. The CDR3 nucleotides are TGTGCCAGCAGCCAGGGTGCCGGGACAGGGACCCGGGAGCAGTTCTTC. The encoded protein is CASSQGAGTGTREQFF.

The chain links TRBV7-2 to TRBJ1-2; possible D gene TRBD1, 5 bases. The CDR3 loop spans 15 amino acids. The V end was cut by 5 bases, the J end by 1 base, with 14 bases between. Germline CDR1 is SGHTA and CDR2 is FQGNSA. CDR3 amino acids: CASSESTVRNYGYTF. Here the CDR3 DNA reads TGTGCCAGCAGCGAATCGACAGTCCGTAACTATGGCTACACCTTC.

This clone was seen a single time. The V and J genes are TRBV3-1 (or the pseudogene TRBV3-2) and TRBJ1-6, with D tentatively TRBD1 (6 bases). Germline V gene data show CDR1 as LGHDT and CDR2 as YNNKEL (reference sequence). The V and J ends lost 7 bases and 4 bases respectively, with 14 bases between them. The CDR3 totals 15 residues. The CDR3 is CASMMGDIYNSPLHF. The CDR3 nucleotides read TGTGCCAGCATGATGGGGGACATATATAATTCACCCCTCCACTTT.

The chain links TRBV7-9 to TRBJ2-7, with 9 nucleotides matching TRBD1. Looked up from germline, CDR1 is SEHNR and CDR2 is FQNEAQ (reference sequence). Trimming took 5 bases from V and 1 from J; bases not matched to a gene: 3. This CDR3 spans 14 amino acids. CDR3 protein: CASSAGQGSYEQYF. The CDR3 DNA follows: TGTGCCAGCAGCGCAGGACAGGGGTCCTACGAGCAGTACTTC.

The chain carries TRBV10-3 and TRBJ2-3; 9 bases are a match to TRBD2. V shed 4 bases, J shed 4 bases, and the junction held 9 bases outside the gene matches. The length of the CDR3 is 16 residues. Germline loops: CDR1 ENHRY, CDR2 SYGVKD. The CDR3 DNA reads as TGTGCCATCAGTGCTCTTAGCGGGGGCGGGCCAGATACGCAGTATTTT. It codes for CAISALSGGGPDTQYF.

The chain links TRBV5-6 to TRBJ2-7; TRBD1 might be the D (5 bases). The CDR3 totals 14 residues. Germline assignment: CDR1 SGHDT and CDR2 YYEEEE. Trimming removed 3 bases from V and 5 bases from J, with 15 bases in between. The CDR3 here is CASSSLTGINEQYF. In DNA, the CDR3 is TGTGCCAGCAGCTCGCTTACAGGTATCAACGAGCAGTACTTC.

V is TRBV21-1 and J is TRBJ1-5. TRBV21-1 is a pseudogene segment. This CDR3 has 17 residues. The CDR3, as DNA: TGTGCCAGCAGCAAAACCGGCGGCCCTGATTCCAATCAGCCCCAGCATTTT. Its translation: CASSKTGGPDSNQPQHF.

The rearrangement uses TRBV12-5 and TRBJ1-2; 9 nucleotides line up with TRBD1. V gave up 4 bases and J gave up 13 bases; unmatched junction bases: 7. Germline V lookup: CDR1 LGHNT, CDR2 FRNRAP. The CDR3 has 12 residues. CDR3 sequence reads: CASGSPRTGATF. CDR3 in DNA: TGTGCTAGTGGTTCACCCCGGACAGGGGCCACCTTC.

The chain uses TRBV5-5 and TRBJ1-5; D is unclear. Trimming shortened V by 2 bases and J by 0 bases, and 6 bases separated the two germline ends. CDR1 and CDR2 (germline): SGHKS, YYEKEE (reference sequence). CDR3 size: 14 residues. The DNA for the CDR3 is TGTGCCAGCAGCTTCTCCTATAGCAATCAGCCCCAGCATTTT. This encodes CASSFSYSNQPQHF.

The gene calls are TRBV7-8 and TRBJ2-3; 9 positions agree with TRBD2. The germline gives CDR1 SGHVS, CDR2 FQNEAQ. This CDR3 is 16 amino acids long. The junction had 7 bases not matched to a gene; V was cut back by 4 bases and J by 2 bases. CDR3 loop: CASSSPVAGVTDTQYF. The CDR3 DNA reads TGTGCCAGCAGCTCACCGGTAGCGGGGGTCACAGATACGCAGTATTTT.

This chain joins TRBV5-4 and TRBJ2-2, with 8 bases aligning to TRBD2. The length of the CDR3 is 15 residues. J gave up 1 base and V 4 bases, and 3 bases lay outside the gene matches. Per germline, CDR1 SGHNT and CDR2 YYREEE (reference sequence). In DNA form, the CDR3 reads TGTGCCAGCAGCCCGGGACTAGGGAACACCGGGGAGCTGTTTTTT. Its translation is CASSPGLGNTGELFF. Full variable domain (remainder filled in from reference TRBV5-4 and TRBJ2-2): ETGVTQSPTHLIKTRGQQVTLRCSSQSGHNTVSWYQQALGQGPQFIFQYYREEENGRGNFPPRFSGLQFPNYSSELNVNALELDDSALYLCASSPGLGNTGELFFGEGSRLTVL.

This rearrangement joins TRBV19 to TRBJ1-3; the D is unclear. CDR1 and CDR2 from the germline V gene are LNHDA and SQIVND (reference sequence). The CDR3 covers 15 residues. V shed 6 bases and J shed 4 bases, with 16 bases lying between them. This chain's CDR3 is CASSSLSPGGNTIYF. Written as DNA, the CDR3 is TGTGCCAGTAGCTCCCTATCCCCGGGAGGAAACACCATATATTTT.

This clone showed up just once. V usage is TRBV30 and J usage is TRBJ1-3; possibly TRBD1 for D (6 bases). V lost 5 bases and J lost 2, with 10 bases in between. The CDR3 covers 13 residues. The germline CDR1 and CDR2 sequences are GTSNPN and SVGIG (reference sequence). The CDR3 nucleotides read TGTGCCTGGGACAGGTCGCCTGGAAACACCATATATTTT. This translates into CAWDRSPGNTIYF.

This chain connects TRBV4-2 to TRBJ2-7; a weak D match, TRBD2 (6 bases). Germline V CDR1 and CDR2: LGHNA, YNFKEQ. CDR3 length: 14 amino acids. With 1 base removed from V and 4 bases from J, the gap between germline ends came to 11 bases. The CDR3 DNA is TGTGCCAGCAGCCAAGCGGAGGGGAAATACGAGCAGTACTTC. Translation gives CASSQAEGKYEQYF.

This chain uses TRBV18 with TRBJ2-6, with D perhaps matching TRBD1 (6 bases). The CDR3 extends over 17 amino acids. Germline CDR1 and CDR2: KGHSH and LQKENI. Trimming removed 0 bases from V and 0 bases from J, with 9 bases in between. The CDR3 spells CASSPPDRSSGANVLTF. In DNA form, the CDR3 reads TGTGCCAGCTCACCACCGGACAGAAGCTCTGGGGCCAACGTCCTGACTTTC.